These 23 T cell receptor beta chains were all obtained from the same sample, sequenced in a study of cytomegalovirus exposure and HLA in healthy donors. The data were produced by immunoSEQ multiplex PCR, yet TCRdb's version contains in-frame clones alone and is incomplete. The sample records 250,000 to 400,000 clones, roughly nine tenths being singletons. Input material: PBMCs. Every receptor here comes from a woman aged 25-40 years in good health and CMV-seropositive.

This chain joins TRBV6-5 and TRBJ2-2, with D perhaps matching TRBD1 or TRBD2 (5 bases each). CDR3 size: 15 residues. Trimming took off 2 bases at V and 4 bases at J, with 11 bases between the two ends. In germline, CDR1 is MNHEY, CDR2 SVGAGI. The CDR3: CASSYEGPVTGELFF. The DNA of the CDR3 is TGTGCCAGCAGTTACGAGGGGCCGGTCACCGGGGAGCTGTTTTTT.

Only a few counts were recorded for this clone. The chain employs TRBV6-5 and TRBJ1-5; 7 nucleotides agree with TRBD1. Germline trimming cut 6 bases from V and 1 base from J; bases unmatched to any gene: 6. This CDR3 is built from 15 residues. Germline assignment: CDR1 MNHEY and CDR2 SVGAGI. Here the CDR3 DNA reads TGTGCCAGCAGCCGTGGGACAGCCAGCAATCAGCCCCAGCATTTT. Its protein is CASSRGTASNQPQHF.

The chain couples TRBV6-1 to TRBJ1-2; no clear D gene. The germline V gene encodes CDR1 MNHNS and CDR2 SASEGT. The CDR3 is made up of 14 amino acids. Trimming shortened V by 2 bases and J by 7 bases, and 14 bases separated the two germline ends. This CDR3 is CASSELRTGGGYTF. The DNA for the CDR3 is TGTGCCAGCAGTGAACTTCGAACGGGAGGTGGCTACACCTTC.

The CDR3 DNA sequence: TGTGCCAGCAGTTGGGGTCCTGAAGCTTTCTTT. Translation: CASSWGPEAFF. The genes are TRBV27 and TRBJ1-1; D is uncertain. The CDR3 loop spans 11 amino acids. V shed 4 bases and J shed 6 bases, with 6 bases lying between them. Germline CDR1 MNHEY, CDR2 SMNVEV (reference sequence).

The chain joins TRBV27 to TRBJ1-5; possible D gene TRBD1, 6 bases. Trimming removed 5 bases at V and 5 bases at J, with 13 bases between. The germline CDR1 and CDR2 sequences are MNHEY and SMNVEV (reference sequence). The CDR3 contains 14 residues. The CDR3 loop reads CASSRRGFDQPQHF. The CDR3 DNA reads as TGTGCCAGCAGTCGCAGGGGATTCGATCAGCCCCAGCATTTT.

This chain connects TRBV30 to TRBJ1-2; D may be TRBD1 (5 bases). Per germline, CDR1 GTSNPN and CDR2 SVGIG (reference sequence). The CDR3 contains 16 residues. Trimming cost V 3 bases and J 8 bases, with 25 bases left between them. The CDR3 sequence is CAWSALGGAPTGGYTF. CDR3 sequence (DNA): TGTGCCTGGAGCGCCCTAGGTGGGGCTCCGACGGGGGGCTACACCTTC.

This rearrangement joins TRBV6-5 to TRBJ1-4; perhaps TRBD1 as D (6 bases). Trimming removed 3 bases at V and 3 bases at J, with 11 bases between. The CDR3 is 15 residues long. Germline V gives CDR1 MNHEY, CDR2 SVGAGI. CDR3 region: CASSYGQSSNEKLFF. In DNA, the CDR3 is TGTGCCAGCAGTTATGGACAGTCCTCTAATGAAAAACTGTTTTTT.

V usage is TRBV28 and J usage is TRBJ2-7; 7 nucleotides match TRBD1. CDR1 MDHEN and CDR2 SYDVKM come from the germline V gene. Germline trimming cut 7 bases from V and 5 bases from J; bases unmatched to any gene: 11. This CDR3 region has 14 residues. The CDR3 nucleotides are TGTGCCAGCACCGAAGGGGGACAGCCGCACGAGCAGTACTTC. It codes for CASTEGGQPHEQYF.

The rearrangement links TRBV5-1 to TRBJ2-7; D not resolved. CDR3 length: 12 amino acids. CDR1 is SGHRS and CDR2 is YFSETQ in the germline V gene. V was cut by 4 bases and J by 3 bases, with 8 bases left in between. This chain's CDR3 is CASSPADYEQYF. The CDR3, as DNA: TGCGCCAGCAGCCCAGCAGACTACGAGCAGTACTTC.

This chain uses TRBV18 with TRBJ2-7, with 11 bases aligning to TRBD1. Germline lookup yields CDR1 KGHSH and CDR2 LQKENI. This CDR3 has 13 amino acids. J gave up 6 bases and V 6 bases, and 4 bases lay outside the gene matches. The CDR3 spells CASSGTGGTEQYF. CDR3 in DNA: TGTGCCAGCTCTGGGACAGGGGGAACCGAGCAGTACTTC.

This chain joins TRBV7-2 and TRBJ1-2; D possibly corresponds to TRBD1 (6 bases). The V end lost 3 bases, the J end lost 2 bases, and 13 bases lay between the germline ends. This CDR3 is built from 15 residues. Germline values: CDR1 SGHTA, CDR2 FQGNSA. CDR3 DNA: TGTGCCAGCAGCTTGACAGGTTCCGGCAACTATGGCTACACCTTC. Protein sequence: CASSLTGSGNYGYTF. The variable domain in full, completed from reference TRBV7-2 and TRBJ1-2, reads GAGVSQSPSNKVTEKGKDVELRCDPISGHTALYWYRQSLGQGLEFLIYFQGNSAPDKSGLPSDRFSAERTGGSVSTLTIQRTQQEDSAVYLCASSLTGSGNYGYTFGSGTRLTVV.

This chain connects TRBV29-1 to TRBJ2-7; 9 bases line up with TRBD1. There are 15 residues in the CDR3. Losses at the gene ends were 4 bases for V and 5 bases for J; bases not matched to a gene: 12. Germline CDR1 and CDR2: SQVTM and ANQGSEA. In nucleotides, the CDR3 is TGCAGCGTTGGGGGCTCTTGGACAGGGGCCCACGAGCAGTACTTC. Encoded protein: CSVGGSWTGAHEQYF.

The genes are TRBV4-3 and TRBJ2-1; 7 bases map to TRBD2. V was clipped by 0 bases and J by 7 bases; unmatched bases: 3. Germline CDR1 LGHNA, CDR2 YSLEER. The CDR3 totals 14 residues. The chain's CDR3 is CASSQDMGGNEQFF. The CDR3 coding sequence is TGCGCCAGCAGCCAAGATATGGGGGGGAATGAGCAGTTCTTC.

This clone was counted a few times. The chain combines TRBV28 with TRBJ1-2; D unclear. The CDR3 is made up of 13 amino acids. The germline V and J ends were trimmed by 6 bases and 0 bases, with 8 bases remaining between them. Germline V lookup: CDR1 MDHEN, CDR2 SYDVKM. CDR3 sequence reads: CASREPTNYGYTF. The CDR3 DNA reads as TGTGCCAGCAGAGAACCTACTAACTATGGCTACACCTTC.

The V call is TRBV5-1, the J call TRBJ2-1; weak D call: TRBD2 (5 bases). Per the germline V gene, CDR1 is SGHRS and CDR2 is YFSETQ. V was trimmed by 4 bases and J by 8 bases, leaving 13 bases between them. The length of the CDR3 is 13 residues. Written as DNA, the CDR3 is TGCGCCAGCAGCCGGGATCGAAGGGATGAGCAGTTCTTC. Protein sequence: CASSRDRRDEQFF.

The rearrangement joins TRBV4-3 to TRBJ2-7, with 8 bases matching TRBD1. Germline V gives CDR1 LGHNA, CDR2 YSLEER. V shed 4 bases, J shed 4 bases, and the junction held 6 bases outside the gene matches. The CDR3 covers 14 residues. CDR3 residues: CASSPRTGPYEQYF. DNA for the CDR3: TGCGCCAGCAGCCCCCGGACAGGGCCTTACGAGCAGTACTTC.

The J gene is TRBJ1-5, the V gene TRBV19; no reliable D call. Trimming shortened V by 7 bases and J by 9 bases, and 16 bases separated the two germline ends. This CDR3 comprises 13 residues. CDR1 is LNHDA, CDR2 SQIVND, per germline (reference sequence). CDR3 amino acids: CASMGSTWSPQHF. Here the CDR3 DNA reads TGTGCCAGTATGGGATCTACATGGTCGCCCCAGCATTTT.

The V gene is TRBV30, the J gene TRBJ2-1; D not certain. Trimming left V 5 bases short and J 0 bases short, with 8 bases between. Germline assignment: CDR1 GTSNPN and CDR2 SVGIG (reference sequence). This CDR3 region has 13 residues. CDR3 coding DNA: TGTGCCTGGGCCCCCTCCTCCTACAATGAGCAGTTCTTC. Its protein is CAWAPSSYNEQFF. Full variable domain (rest looked up from reference TRBV30 and TRBJ2-1): SQTIHQWPATLVQPVGSPLSLECTVEGTSNPNLYWYRQAAGRGLQLLFYSVGIGQISSEVPQNLSASRPQDRQFILSSKKLLLSDSGFYLCAWAPSSYNEQFFGPGTRLTVL.

This clone was counted between two and nine times. The J gene is TRBJ1-3, the V gene TRBV27; no firm D call. The CDR3 runs 13 residues. Germline CDR1 and CDR2: MNHEY and SMNVEV (reference sequence). With 8 bases removed from V and 0 bases from J, the gap between germline ends came to 8 bases. Here the CDR3 DNA reads TGTGCCAGCGGTATTAGCTCTGGAAACACCATATATTTT. This encodes CASGISSGNTIYF.

V usage is TRBV11-1 and J usage is TRBJ2-7; the D is unclear. The CDR3 runs to 13 residues. Between the trimmed V and J ends, which lost 1 base and 0 bases, there was a span of 4 bases. Germline values: CDR1 SGHAT, CDR2 FQDESV (reference sequence). DNA of the CDR3: TGTGCCAGCAGCTTAGGGTTCTCCTACGAGCAGTACTTC. It is translated as CASSLGFSYEQYF.

V is TRBV7-3 and J is TRBJ2-5; 14 nucleotides line up with TRBD2. The V and J ends lost 2 bases and 4 bases, in that order; junction bases with no gene match: 0. The CDR3 spans 15 residues. Germline CDR1 and CDR2: SGHTA and FQGTGA. The CDR3 DNA follows: TGTGCCAGCAGCTTAGGACTAGCGGGAGGAGAGACCCAGTACTTC. Protein: CASSLGLAGGETQYF.

V and J are TRBV4-1 and TRBJ1-5; D ambiguous. This CDR3 is 14 amino acids long. V was trimmed by 1 base and J by 5 bases, leaving 9 bases between them. The germline gives CDR1 MGHRA, CDR2 YSYEKL. The CDR3 loop reads CASSQGWGDQPQHF. The CDR3 nucleotides are TGCGCCAGCAGCCAAGGTTGGGGTGATCAGCCCCAGCATTTT.

On this clone itself: This specimen includes other DNA sequences encoding the same CDR3. This chain joins TRBV30 and TRBJ1-5; D uncertain. The CDR3 consists of 14 residues. The germline gives CDR1 GTSNPN, CDR2 SVGIG (reference sequence). V dropped 0 bases and J dropped 2 bases, with 8 bases sitting between them. CDR3 nucleotide sequence: TGTGCCTGGAGTGTAACCCGGGGCAATCAGCCCCAGCATTTT. Protein: CAWSVTRGNQPQHF.